The 28 T cell receptor beta chains below all came from one sample that was sequenced in a study of blood T cell repertoires in COVID-19 (dated by TCRdb to the early 2020s). Library method: the immunoSEQ multiplex PCR assay. In TCRdb, the immuneACCESS table is reduced to in-frame sequences with V and J assigned. These tables do not hold every clone; where another copy was compared, an unresolved V gene accounts for under half, and the others remain unexplained. Within this sample are 130,000 or so clones, with 84% of them counted one time only. In total, the top ten clones hold less than 15% of the sample. Source material: peripheral blood. These receptors originate from a woman aged 60-75 years with acute or convalescent COVID-19.

For the CDR3, the DNA is TGCGCCAGCAGCGCGGACAGGGGAGGCTATGGCTACACCTTC. This translates into CASSADRGGYGYTF. The gene calls are TRBV5-1 and TRBJ1-2, with TRBD1 identical over 9 bases. The V gene's germline CDR1 is SGHRS and CDR2 YFSETQ. Unmatched junction bases numbered 5, after V lost 4 bases and J lost 4 bases. This CDR3 comprises 14 residues.

This rearrangement joins TRBV18 to TRBJ2-1; 7 bases fit TRBD1. Germline V gene lookup returns CDR1 KGHSH and CDR2 LQKENI. V dropped 4 bases and J dropped 4; count of bases not matched to a gene: 7. The CDR3 totals 15 residues. CDR3 coding DNA: TGTGCCAGCTCACACCGGACAGGCAGGTACAATGAGCAGTTCTTC. Its translation: CASSHRTGRYNEQFF. Based on the CDR3 plus reference TRBV18 and TRBJ2-1, the full variable domain is NAGVMQNPRHLVRRRGQEARLRCSPMKGHSHVYWYRQLPEEGLKFMVYLQKENIIDESGMPKERFSAEFPKEGPSILRIQQVVRGDSAAYFCASSHRTGRYNEQFFGPGTRLTVL.

The chain joins TRBV19 to TRBJ2-3; TRBD2 aligns across 16 bases. The CDR3 totals 18 residues. V gave up 3 bases and J gave up 0 bases; unmatched junction bases: 3. The germline V gene encodes CDR1 LNHDA and CDR2 SQIVND (reference sequence). DNA of the CDR3: TGTGCCAGTAGTATGGGACTAGCGGGGGGGCGTAGCACAGATACGCAGTATTTT. It specifies CASSMGLAGGRSTDTQYF. The full variable domain, with the rest looked up from reference TRBV19 and TRBJ2-3, is DGGITQSPKYLFRKEGQNVTLSCEQNLNHDAMYWYRQDPGQGLRLIYYSQIVNDFQKGDIAEGYSVSREKKESFPLTVTSAQKNPTAFYLCASSMGLAGGRSTDTQYFGPGTRLTVL.

The V call is TRBV7-2, the J call TRBJ1-1; perhaps TRBD1 as D (6 bases). Germline CDR1 is SGHTA and CDR2 is FQGNSA. V lost 5 bases and J 3 bases, leaving 13 bases between the germline ends. CDR3 length: 14 amino acids. The CDR3 DNA reads TGTGCCAGCAGCCCACAGGGAGTGGACACTGAAGCTTTCTTT. Its translation: CASSPQGVDTEAFF.

The rearrangement uses TRBV27 and TRBJ1-4; possibly TRBD1 for D (5 bases). CDR3 length: 16 amino acids. V was cut by 6 bases and J by 8 bases, with 22 bases left in between. From germline, CDR1 is MNHEY and CDR2 SMNVEV (reference sequence). The CDR3 nucleotides are TGTGCCAGCAGCCCCGGGCCTCCCCGGAGGGGAGAAAAACTGTTTTTT. The encoded protein is CASSPGPPRRGEKLFF.

This clone was recorded only once. V gene TRBV24-1 combines with J gene TRBJ2-6; D gene uncertain. The germline CDR1 and CDR2 sequences are KGHDR and SFDVKD. CDR3 length: 14 amino acids. V was pared by 5 bases and J by 4 bases, with 8 bases between. CDR3 nucleotide sequence: TGTGCCACCAGTGGTTCTTTCGGGGCCAACGTCCTGACTTTC. It encodes CATSGSFGANVLTF.

This chain links TRBV28 with TRBJ1-2; D is possibly TRBD1 (5 bases). CDR3 length: 13 residues. CDR1 and CDR2 from the germline V gene are MDHEN and SYDVKM. The V and J ends lost 1 base and 8 bases respectively, with 11 bases between them. CDR3 loop: CASSLSRGEGYTF. CDR3 nucleotide sequence: TGTGCCAGCAGTTTATCCCGGGGGGAAGGCTACACCTTC.

The chain employs TRBV7-8 and TRBJ1-3; 10 positions agree with TRBD1. V was pared by 4 bases and J by 8 bases, with 11 bases of the junction left unmatched. In germline, CDR1 is SGHVS, CDR2 FQNEAQ. This CDR3 has 16 residues. The CDR3 loop reads CASSWTGTGAGDTIYF. The CDR3 bases are TGTGCCAGCAGCTGGACCGGGACAGGGGCGGGGGACACCATATATTTT.

The rearrangement uses TRBV12-3 or TRBV12-4 and TRBJ1-1; maybe TRBD1 (5 bases). This CDR3 region has 12 residues. V dropped 6 bases and J dropped 7 bases, with 12 bases sitting between them. The CDR3: CASRVRGGEAFF. For the CDR3, the DNA is TGTGCCAGCAGAGTTCGGGGGGGTGAAGCTTTCTTT.

The rearrangement joins TRBV6-1 to TRBJ1-4, with TRBD1 matching over 9 bases. J lost 8 bases, V lost 3 bases, and 7 bases had no gene match. From germline, CDR1 is MNHNS and CDR2 SASEGT. The CDR3 contains 15 residues. The CDR3 here is CASSEGGQGAEKLFF. CDR3 coding DNA: TGTGCCAGCAGTGAGGGGGGACAGGGTGCGGAAAAACTGTTTTTT.

Details on this clone: The same CDR3 is also encoded by other DNA sequences in this sample. V gene TRBV5-4 combines with J gene TRBJ1-2, with D perhaps TRBD1 (5 bases). Germline CDR1 reads SGHNT; CDR2 reads YYREEE (reference sequence). The CDR3 consists of 13 residues. Trimming removed 4 bases from V and 9 bases from J, with 16 bases in between. The CDR3 sequence is CASSRTGGVSYTF. The DNA of the CDR3 is TGTGCCAGCAGCCGGACTGGAGGGGTAAGCTACACCTTC.

This sequence joins TRBV10-3 and TRBJ1-1; 9 bases are shared with TRBD1. The V and J ends lost 6 bases and 11 bases, in that order; junction bases with no gene match: 10. From germline, CDR1 is ENHRY and CDR2 SYGVKD. CDR3 length: 13 amino acids. In DNA form, the CDR3 reads TGTGCCATCAGGCCGGGACAGGGAGTAGAGGCTTTCTTT. It yields the protein CAIRPGQGVEAFF.

This clone was detected only a few times. This chain connects TRBV27 to TRBJ1-5; D is undetermined. The CDR3 covers 15 residues. V was pared by 4 bases and J by 6 bases, with 16 bases between. Germline assignment: CDR1 MNHEY and CDR2 SMNVEV (reference sequence). DNA for the CDR3: TGTGCCAGCAGTTCCTTGACCGCGGGTACTCAGCCCCAGCATTTT. This translates into CASSSLTAGTQPQHF.

This sequence joins TRBV24-1 and TRBJ2-2, with 9 bases lining up with TRBD1. In germline, CDR1 is KGHDR, CDR2 SFDVKD. With 8 bases clipped from V and 6 bases from J, the junction kept 6 bases outside the gene matches. CDR3 length: 14 residues. The CDR3 DNA reads as TGTGCCACCACAGACAGGGGGGTAGCCGGGGAGCTGTTTTTT. Encoded protein: CATTDRGVAGELFF.

The chain combines TRBV30 with TRBJ2-1; the D gene is possibly TRBD2 (6 bases). This CDR3 comprises 14 residues. V was cut by 3 bases and J by 7 bases, with 16 bases left in between. Germline V lookup: CDR1 GTSNPN, CDR2 SVGIG (reference sequence). CDR3 residues: CAWSASRLVNEQFF. Here the CDR3 DNA reads TGTGCCTGGAGCGCCTCCAGACTAGTGAATGAGCAGTTCTTC.

The chain links TRBV18 to TRBJ2-1, with 7 nucleotides matching TRBD2. The length of the CDR3 is 17 residues. The J segment lost 0 bases and the V segment lost 2 bases, leaving 7 bases of the junction unmatched. The germline CDR1 and CDR2 sequences are KGHSH and LQKENI. CDR3 residues: CASSPNQRGLSYNEQFF. CDR3 coding DNA: TGTGCCAGCTCACCAAACCAGCGGGGTCTCTCCTACAATGAGCAGTTCTTC.

The gene calls are TRBV2 and TRBJ2-7, with D maybe TRBD2 (7 bases). The CDR3 is 13 residues long. The V and J ends lost 8 bases and 7 bases respectively, with 18 bases between them. Germline assignment: CDR1 SNHLY and CDR2 FYNNEI. In DNA form, the CDR3 reads TGTGCCAGCGCACCGGGGGGCTTAAGGGAGCAGTACGTC. The encoded protein is CASAPGGLREQYV.

V is TRBV29-1 and J is TRBJ1-1, with D possibly matching TRBD1 (5 bases). CDR3 length equals 12 residues. CDR1 and CDR2 from the germline V gene are SQVTM and ANQGSEA. The germline V and J ends were trimmed by 7 bases and 10 bases, with 19 bases remaining between them. CDR3 sequence (DNA): TGCAGCGCATCCCAAGGGGTGGCTGGAGCTTTCTTT. Protein: CSASQGVAGAFF.

The V call is TRBV29-1, the J call TRBJ1-1, with 8 bases that match TRBD1. Trimming took 5 bases from V and 3 from J; bases not matched to a gene: 8. Germline values: CDR1 SQVTM, CDR2 ANQGSEA. CDR3 length: 14 residues. CDR3 residues: CSVTGTGQDTEAFF. The CDR3, as DNA: TGCAGCGTTACCGGGACAGGTCAGGACACTGAAGCTTTCTTT. The full variable domain, rest sourced from reference TRBV29-1 and TRBJ1-1, is SAVISQKPSRDICQRGTSLTIQCQVDSQVTMMFWYRQQPGQSLTLIATANQGSEATYESGFVIDKFPISRPNLTFSTLTVSNMSPEDSSIYLCSVTGTGQDTEAFFGQGTRLTVV.

This sequence joins TRBV4-2 and TRBJ1-6; TRBD1 aligns across 8 bases. This CDR3 comprises 16 residues. Germline V gives CDR1 LGHNA, CDR2 YNFKEQ. The ends lost 1 base at V and 8 bases at J; junction bases unmatched: 7. The CDR3 reads CASSQAVGTGDSPLHF. CDR3 sequence (DNA): TGTGCCAGCAGCCAAGCGGTCGGGACAGGTGATTCACCCCTCCACTTT.

V gene TRBV24-1 combines with J gene TRBJ2-1; 9 nucleotides match TRBD2. CDR3 size: 14 residues. Germline loops: CDR1 KGHDR, CDR2 SFDVKD. V lost 6 bases to trimming and J lost 5 bases; unmatched junction nucleotides: 4. In DNA form, the CDR3 reads TGTGCCACCAGTAGATTAGCGGGGGACAATGAGCAGTTCTTC. Its translation is CATSRLAGDNEQFF.

V usage is TRBV9 and J usage is TRBJ1-1; TRBD1 matches 7 bases. The V gene end was trimmed by 4 bases and the J gene end by 5 bases; junction bases not matched to a gene: 8. This CDR3 has 14 amino acids. Germline assignment: CDR1 SGDLS and CDR2 YYNGEE. The CDR3 DNA is TGTGCCAGCAGCACCCGACAGGGAGGAACTGAAGCTTTCTTT. It is translated as CASSTRQGGTEAFF.

V gene TRBV5-1 combines with J gene TRBJ2-3, with 7 bases that match TRBD1. The CDR3 extends over 16 amino acids. V was pared by 4 bases and J by 3 bases, with 11 bases of the junction left unmatched. Germline V lookup: CDR1 SGHRS, CDR2 YFSETQ. DNA for the CDR3: TGCGCCAGCAGCCTCCAAACAGGGGTTGGAACAGATACGCAGTATTTT. This codes for CASSLQTGVGTDTQYF.

This chain links TRBV7-6 with TRBJ2-3; a weak D match, TRBD1 (5 bases). Trimming left V 3 bases short and J 0 bases short, with 10 bases between. This CDR3 is 15 amino acids long. The germline V gene encodes CDR1 SGHVS and CDR2 FNYEAQ. Here the CDR3 reads CASSLGQGSTDTQYF. The CDR3 region has the DNA TGTGCCAGCAGCTTGGGGCAGGGAAGCACAGATACGCAGTATTTT.

The chain combines TRBV19 with TRBJ1-1, with TRBD1 matching over 8 bases. CDR1 is LNHDA and CDR2 is SQIVND in the germline V gene (reference sequence). The V gene end was trimmed by 5 bases and the J gene end by 12 bases; junction bases not matched to a gene: 11. This CDR3 has 13 amino acids. CDR3 sequence (DNA): TGTGCCAGTAGTCCCCATGTAAACAGGGGGACTTTCTTT. Translating it yields CASSPHVNRGTFF.

The rearrangement links TRBV11-1 to TRBJ1-2, with D perhaps matching TRBD1 (6 bases). The CDR3 totals 15 residues. The V end was cut by 5 bases, the J end by 2 bases, with 15 bases between. Germline V gene sequence: CDR1 SGHAT, CDR2 FQDESV (reference sequence). CDR3 DNA sequence: TGTGCCAGCAGCCCACGGACAGTTCGGAACTATGGCTACACCTTC. This codes for CASSPRTVRNYGYTF. Filled out from reference TRBV11-1 and TRBJ1-2, the complete variable domain reads EAEVAQSPRYKITEKSQAVAFWCDPISGHATLYWYRQILGQGPELLVQFQDESVVDDSQLPKDRFSAERLKGVDSTLKIQPAELGDSAMYLCASSPRTVRNYGYTFGSGTRLTVV.

The chain combines TRBV28 with TRBJ1-1; 8 nucleotides align to TRBD1. This CDR3 has 21 amino acids. Trimming cost V 5 bases and J 4 bases; bases outside gene matches: 27. Germline V gene data show CDR1 as MDHEN and CDR2 as SYDVKM. CDR3 coding DNA: TGTGCCAGCAGTCCGAGTAGTTTGTACGTATTGGATCAGGGGGCGAGCACTGAAGCTTTCTTT. Translation gives CASSPSSLYVLDQGASTEAFF.

The V gene is TRBV27, the J gene TRBJ2-7; D might be TRBD1 (5 bases). CDR1 and CDR2 from the germline V gene are MNHEY and SMNVEV (reference sequence). The CDR3 sequence is 13 residues long. V was clipped by 5 bases and J by 3 bases, with 11 bases between them. CDR3 region: CASSLTDSYEQYF. The CDR3 region has the DNA TGTGCCAGCAGTCTAACCGACAGCTACGAGCAGTACTTC.